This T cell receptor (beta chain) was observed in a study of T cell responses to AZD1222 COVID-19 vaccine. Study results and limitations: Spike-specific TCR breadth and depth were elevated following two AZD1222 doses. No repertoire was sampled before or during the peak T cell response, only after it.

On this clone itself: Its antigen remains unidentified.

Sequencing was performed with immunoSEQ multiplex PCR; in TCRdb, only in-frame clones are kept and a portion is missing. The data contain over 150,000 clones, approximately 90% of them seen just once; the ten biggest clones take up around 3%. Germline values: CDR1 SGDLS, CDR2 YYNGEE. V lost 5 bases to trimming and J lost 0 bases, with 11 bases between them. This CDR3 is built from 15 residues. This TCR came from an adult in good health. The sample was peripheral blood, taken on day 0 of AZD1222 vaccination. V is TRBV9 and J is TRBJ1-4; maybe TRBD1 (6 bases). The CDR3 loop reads CASSKGDSTNEKLFF. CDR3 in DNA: TGTGCCAGCAGTAAGGGGGACTCAACTAATGAAAAACTGTTTTTT.